This TCR beta chain emerged from a study of T cells after yellow fever vaccination. This clonotype was seen repeatedly, ten times or more. The germline V and J ends were trimmed by 2 bases and 4 bases, with 8 bases remaining between them. The CDR3 is 13 amino acids. Germline CDR1 is KGHSH and CDR2 is LQKENI. From the 5' RACE reads, TCRdb called clonotypes with MiXCR, one entry per CDR3 protein. The table lists 65,000 to 70,000 distinct CDR3 sequences, 5.5% to 7.5% of them singletons. The sample was CD4+ T cells sorted from PBMCs, taken less than 18 days after the first yellow fever vaccination. The genes are TRBV18 and TRBJ1-1; D unclear. The source of this sequence is a man aged 18 to 29 who received the YFV17D yellow fever vaccine. DNA of the CDR3: TGTGCCAGCTCACCATTTAAGGGCACTGAAGCTTTCTTT. This codes for CASSPFKGTEAFF.